This T cell receptor beta chain was found in a study of CD8 T cells in ankylosing spondylitis. V lost 1 base, J lost 5 bases, and 8 bases lay in between. The CDR3 totals 13 residues. Germline V gives CDR1 SGHAT, CDR2 FQDESV (reference sequence). Preparation of TCR beta libraries was done by quantitative 5'-RACE with molecular barcodes. MiXCR, applied by TCRdb to the 5' RACE reads, yields one record per CDR3 protein. The repertoire has under 300,000 distinct CDR3 sequences, more than 9% of them found once; the top ten carry 2.6%. This clonotype was observed at least ten times. The receptor was isolated from a male donor with ankylosing spondylitis or in good health (not recorded which). The chain couples TRBV11-1 to TRBJ2-5; D remains ambiguous. The sequencing input was blood, either unsorted or a sorted T cell fraction (not recorded which). CDR3 in amino acids: CASSLDVRETQYF. For the CDR3, the DNA is TGTGCCAGCAGCTTAGACGTCAGGGAGACCCAGTACTTC. The full variable domain, with the rest looked up from reference TRBV11-1 and TRBJ2-5, is EAEVAQSPRYKITEKSQAVAFWCDPISGHATLYWYRQILGQGPELLVQFQDESVVDDSQLPKDRFSAERLKGVDSTLKIQPAELGDSAMYLCASSLDVRETQYFGPGTRLLVL.